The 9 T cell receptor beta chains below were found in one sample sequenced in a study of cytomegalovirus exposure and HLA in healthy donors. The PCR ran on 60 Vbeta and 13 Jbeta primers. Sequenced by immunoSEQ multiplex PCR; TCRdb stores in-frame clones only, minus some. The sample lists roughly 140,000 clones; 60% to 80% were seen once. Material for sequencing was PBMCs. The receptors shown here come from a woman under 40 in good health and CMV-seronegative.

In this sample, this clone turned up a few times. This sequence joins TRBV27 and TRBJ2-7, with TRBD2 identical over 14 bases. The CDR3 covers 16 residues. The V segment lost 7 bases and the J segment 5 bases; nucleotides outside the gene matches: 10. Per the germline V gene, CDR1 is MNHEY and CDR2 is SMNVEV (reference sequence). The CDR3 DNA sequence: TGTGCCAGCACCCCGGGACTAGCGGGAGCTCGCGACGAGCAGTACTTC. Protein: CASTPGLAGARDEQYF.

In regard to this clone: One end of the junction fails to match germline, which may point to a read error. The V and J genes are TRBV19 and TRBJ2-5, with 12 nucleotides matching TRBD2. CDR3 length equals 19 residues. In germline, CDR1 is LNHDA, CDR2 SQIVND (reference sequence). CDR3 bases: TGTGCCAGTAGTGCAAAGGCGATGGGACTAGCGGGCCACCAGGAGACCCAGTACTTC. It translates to CASSAKAMGLAGHQETQYF.

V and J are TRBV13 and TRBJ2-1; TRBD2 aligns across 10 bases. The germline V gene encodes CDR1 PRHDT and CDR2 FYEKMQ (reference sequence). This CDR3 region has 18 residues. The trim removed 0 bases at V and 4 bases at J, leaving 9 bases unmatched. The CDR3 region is CASSLGTSGRKGYNEQFF. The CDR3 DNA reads TGTGCCAGCAGCTTAGGGACTAGCGGGCGGAAGGGTTACAATGAGCAGTTCTTC.

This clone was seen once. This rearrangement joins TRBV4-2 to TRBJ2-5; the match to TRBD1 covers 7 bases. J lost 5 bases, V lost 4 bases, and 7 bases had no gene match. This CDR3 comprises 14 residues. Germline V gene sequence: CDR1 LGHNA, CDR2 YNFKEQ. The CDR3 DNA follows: TGTGCCAGCAGCCCCCGACAGGGTGGGGAGACCCAGTACTTC. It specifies CASSPRQGGETQYF.

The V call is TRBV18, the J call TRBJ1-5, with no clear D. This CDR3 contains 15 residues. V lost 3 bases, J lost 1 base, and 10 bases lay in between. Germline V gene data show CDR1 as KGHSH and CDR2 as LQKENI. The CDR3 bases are TGTGCCAGCTCACCGACGAGGGTAAGCAATCAGCCCCAGCATTTT. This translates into CASSPTRVSNQPQHF.

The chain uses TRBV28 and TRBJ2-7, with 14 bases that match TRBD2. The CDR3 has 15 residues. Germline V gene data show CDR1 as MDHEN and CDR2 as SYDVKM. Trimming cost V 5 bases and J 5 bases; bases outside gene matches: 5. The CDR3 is CASSRPGLAGDEQYF. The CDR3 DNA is TGTGCCAGCAGTAGGCCGGGACTAGCGGGAGACGAGCAGTACTTC.

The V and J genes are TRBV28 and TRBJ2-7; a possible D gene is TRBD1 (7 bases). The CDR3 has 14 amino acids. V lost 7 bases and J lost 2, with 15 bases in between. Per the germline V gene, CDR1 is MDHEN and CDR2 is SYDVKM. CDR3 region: CASTDRRAPYEQYF. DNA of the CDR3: TGTGCCAGCACGGACAGGAGGGCCCCCTACGAGCAGTACTTC.

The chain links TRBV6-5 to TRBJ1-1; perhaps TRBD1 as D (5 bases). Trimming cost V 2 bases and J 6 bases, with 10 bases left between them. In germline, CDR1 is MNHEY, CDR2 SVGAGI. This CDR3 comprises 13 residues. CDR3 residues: CASSYQGDAEAFF. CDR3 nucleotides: TGTGCCAGCAGTTACCAGGGTGACGCTGAAGCTTTCTTT.

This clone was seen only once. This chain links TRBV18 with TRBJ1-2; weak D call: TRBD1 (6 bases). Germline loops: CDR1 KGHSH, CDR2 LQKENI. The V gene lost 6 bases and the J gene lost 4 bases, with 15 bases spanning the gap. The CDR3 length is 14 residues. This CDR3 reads CASSPSEQGYGYTF. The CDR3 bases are TGTGCCAGCTCGCCAAGTGAACAGGGCTATGGCTACACCTTC.